The text below deals with one TCR beta chain. Its antigen has not been determined. No base quality values were provided; no much bigger clone lies one nucleotide off. The immunoSEQ Assay was used to sequence TCRbeta CDR3 regions. After extraction, genomic DNA underwent amplification by bias-controlled multiplex PCR, followed by high-throughput sequencing. The authors processed their data as follows. To quantify the absolute abundance of each unique TCRbeta CDR3 region, sequences were collapsed and filtered. T cell fraction was estimated by normalization of TCRbeta template counts to usable DNA, with usable DNA being measured through amplification of reference genes present in all nucleated cells. Repertoire TCRs were annotated as SARS-CoV-2-specific by exact matching of V gene, CDR3 amino acid sequence and J gene to a known reactive TCR set. The reference SARS-CoV-2 TCR set was derived from MIRA and filtered for enrichment in COVID-19-positive ImmuneCODE repertoires, a step that removed public or cross-reactive TCRs. Using the MIRA antigens, annotated TCRs were further analysed by specific ORF or by position within an ORF. Depth was the summed frequency of annotated unique rearrangements, while breadth was defined as annotated unique rearrangements over total unique productive rearrangements. Two-sided Wilcoxon rank-sum tests were applied when comparing TCR breadth between groups. TCRdb re-hosts the immuneACCESS table, in-frame sequences only. Its copies lack some clones; in the studies checked, an unresolved V gene accounts for under half of them, and the cause for the rest is not known. V and J calls and clone size come straight from that table; D and trimming were deduced from the DNA. This sample is represented by roughly 380,000 clones; approximately 90% of them were singletons. The ten largest clones take up 3% to 4% of the sample.

The sample is drawn from a study of Ad26.COV2.S vaccination and SARS-CoV-2 variants (dated by TCRdb to about 2021). Study-wide context: The specificity and breadth of SARS-CoV-2-reactive T cell receptors after Ad26.COV2.S vaccination were assessed by TCRbeta repertoire sequencing. The TCR-sequenced set comprised approximately 32 samples: approximately 20 Ad26.COV2.S vaccine recipients, 5 placebo recipients and 8 SARS-CoV-2 convalescent individuals.

What the study reported, not specific to this receptor: Compared with placebo recipients, Ad26.COV2.S recipients showed higher spike-specific TCR breadth (P = 0.0014). Non-spike TCR breadth was comparable between vaccine and placebo recipients, consistent with the vaccine containing only spike. Substantial breadth of spike-specific CD8+ and CD4+ T cell responses was reported after vaccination. The authors noted that the TCR breadth and depth analyses may have underestimated total T cell responses.

The time point label on this specimen signifies: individuals recovered from natural SARS-CoV-2 infection. CDR1 is given as SGHTA and CDR2 as FQGNSA, both from the germline V gene. Counted from cysteine to phenylalanine, this CDR3 has 12 amino acids. Only the CDR3 part of the read is kept: 36 bases, read in frame from the first base. The trim is 2 bases for V and 10 bases for J, with a gap of 11 bases between the germline ends. The chain was built from TRBV7-2 and TRBJ1-1; matching of 5 bases hints at TRBD1 as the D gene. The source material was peripheral blood, sampled after recovery from COVID-19. The receptor was derived from a human donor who had recovered from COVID-19. The CDR3 region: CASSLNPGRAFF. The sequenced DNA: TGTGCCAGCAGCTTAAATCCGGGACGAGCTTTCTTT.